This T cell receptor (beta chain) stems from a study of OX40 agonist ivuxolimab in advanced cancers. Some clones are missing from TCRdb's copy, which holds only in-frame ones; the method was immunoSEQ multiplex PCR. The table shows some 85,000 clones, with roughly nine tenths occurring only once. V lost 3 bases, J lost 6 bases, and 9 bases lay in between. There are 12 residues in the CDR3. Germline V lookup: CDR1 SQVTM, CDR2 ANQGSEA. V and J are TRBV29-1 and TRBJ2-1; D is perhaps TRBD1 or TRBD2 (6 bases each). The input for sequencing was CD4+ or CD8+ T cells sorted from blood, taken in a trial of the OX40 agonist ivuxolimab. This TCR was sampled from an adult with an advanced solid tumor such as melanoma, head and neck, liver or kidney cancer. CDR3 region: CSVDRGGNEQFF. The CDR3 DNA is TGCAGCGTTGACAGGGGAGGCAATGAGCAGTTCTTC.